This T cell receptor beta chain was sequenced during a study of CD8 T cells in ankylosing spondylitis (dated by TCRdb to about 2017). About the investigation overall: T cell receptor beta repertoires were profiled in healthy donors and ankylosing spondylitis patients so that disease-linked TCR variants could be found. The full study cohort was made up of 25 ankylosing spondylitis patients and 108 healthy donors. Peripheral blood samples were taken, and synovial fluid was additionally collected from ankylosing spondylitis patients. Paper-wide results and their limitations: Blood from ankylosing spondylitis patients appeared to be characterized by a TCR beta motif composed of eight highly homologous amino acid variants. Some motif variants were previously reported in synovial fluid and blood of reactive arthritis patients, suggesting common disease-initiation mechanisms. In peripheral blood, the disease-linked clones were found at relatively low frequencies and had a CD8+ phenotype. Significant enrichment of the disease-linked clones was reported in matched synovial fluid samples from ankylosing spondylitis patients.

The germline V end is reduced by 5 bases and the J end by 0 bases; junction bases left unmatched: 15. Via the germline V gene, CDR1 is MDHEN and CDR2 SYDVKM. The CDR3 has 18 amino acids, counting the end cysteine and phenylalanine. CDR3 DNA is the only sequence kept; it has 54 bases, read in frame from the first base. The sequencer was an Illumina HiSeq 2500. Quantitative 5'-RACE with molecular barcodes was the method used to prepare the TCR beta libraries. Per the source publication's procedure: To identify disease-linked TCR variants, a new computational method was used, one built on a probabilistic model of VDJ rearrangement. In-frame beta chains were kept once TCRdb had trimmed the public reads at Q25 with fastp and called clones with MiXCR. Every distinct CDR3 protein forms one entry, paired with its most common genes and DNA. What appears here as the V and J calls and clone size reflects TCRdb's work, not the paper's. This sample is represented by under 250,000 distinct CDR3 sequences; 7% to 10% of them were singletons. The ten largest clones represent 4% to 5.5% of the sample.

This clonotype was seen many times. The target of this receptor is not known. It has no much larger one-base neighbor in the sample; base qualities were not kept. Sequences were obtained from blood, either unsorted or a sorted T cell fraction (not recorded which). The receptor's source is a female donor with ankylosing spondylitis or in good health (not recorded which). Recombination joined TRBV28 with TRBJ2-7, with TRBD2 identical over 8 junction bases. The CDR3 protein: CASSPVGASGSSSYEQYF. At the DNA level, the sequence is TGTGCCAGCAGTCCGGTCGGGGCTAGCGGGTCTAGCTCCTACGAGCAGTACTTC.